This TCR beta chain is drawn from a study of T cells after posttransplantation cyclophosphamide. Assay used: immunoSEQ multiplex PCR; TCRdb lists only in-frame clones, some missing. The sample yields 10,000 to 15,000 clones, approximately 82% seen once. As regards this clone: Antigen: not known.

Methotrexate plus calcineurin inhibitor accompanied controls' myeloablative marrow transplants; sampling was 1 year later. The CDR3 has 15 residues. Trimming cost V 3 bases and J 1 base, with 13 bases left between them. CDR1 and CDR2 from the germline V gene are SGDLS and YYNGEE. Study outcomes and limitations: Recipient CMV seropositivity and CMV reactivation strongly tracked TRB clonality. Blood and skin or GI T cell repertoires showed limited TRB overlap. Later post-transplant blood repertoires were often dominated by donor CD8+ memory clones.

The rearrangement uses TRBV9 and TRBJ1-2, with D perhaps matching TRBD1 (5 bases). The TCR originated in a young adult male patient who received an allogeneic stem cell transplant from an unrelated donor, was CMV-positive, and had acute GVHD only. Some T cells may be graft donor cells. Here the sequenced sample was PBMCs, taken around 55 weeks after allogeneic stem cell transplant with calcineurin inhibitor and methotrexate. The DNA for the CDR3 is TGTGCCAGCAGCGGTACGGGACTGGGTAACTATGGCTACACCTTC. Protein: CASSGTGLGNYGYTF.